This TCR beta chain was documented in a study of blood T cell repertoires in COVID-19. As for the study in general: Acute-phase and convalescent COVID-19 samples originated in the United States, Italy and Spain. PBMCs, B-cell-depleted T cells, or T cells provided the cDNA or gDNA that made up the material.

Authors' data handling: Quantification of nucleated cells was approximated via reference gene primer amplification. Generated by immunoSEQ multiplex PCR, the TCRdb table keeps only in-frame clones and is missing some. V, J and clone size are those of that table, while D and trimming were read from the DNA. The sample carries about 200,000 clones, roughly 80% recorded once. This clone is a singleton in its sample. V lost 4 bases, J lost 2 bases, and 7 bases stayed unmatched. Germline V gene sequence: CDR1 SGHNT, CDR2 YYREEE (reference sequence). This CDR3 contains 15 residues. Sequencing was carried out using peripheral blood. This sequence joins TRBV5-4 and TRBJ1-2; 8 bases are shared with TRBD1. The sequence was obtained from a man aged 60 to 69 with COVID-19, enrolled during active disease. CDR3 nucleotides: TGTGCCAGCAGCCCGGGGCAGGGGGCGAACTATGGCTACACCTTC. Amino acids: CASSPGQGANYGYTF.